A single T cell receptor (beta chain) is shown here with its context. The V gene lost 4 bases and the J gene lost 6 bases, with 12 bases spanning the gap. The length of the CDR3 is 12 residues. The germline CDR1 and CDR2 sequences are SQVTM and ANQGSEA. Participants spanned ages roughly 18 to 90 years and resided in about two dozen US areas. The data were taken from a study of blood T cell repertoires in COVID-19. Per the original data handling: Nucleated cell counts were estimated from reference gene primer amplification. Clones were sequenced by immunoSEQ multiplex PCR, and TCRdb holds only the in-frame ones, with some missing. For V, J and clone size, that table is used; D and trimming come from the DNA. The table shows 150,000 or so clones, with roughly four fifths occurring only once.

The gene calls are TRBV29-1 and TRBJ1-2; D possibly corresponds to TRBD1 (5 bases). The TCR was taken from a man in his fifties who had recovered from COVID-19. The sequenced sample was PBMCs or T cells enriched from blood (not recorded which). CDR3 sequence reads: CSVVQGWDGYTF. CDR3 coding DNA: TGCAGCGTTGTGCAGGGTTGGGATGGCTACACCTTC.